The 9 T cell receptor beta chains below all came from one sample that was sequenced in a study of PD-1 blockade in classical Hodgkin lymphoma. Every single patient, without exception, relapsed after autologous stem cell transplantation, and brentuximab vedotin exposure varied. The method was immunoSEQ multiplex PCR; TCRdb's version includes in-frame clones alone and lacks a portion of them. The data hold 39,000 or so clones, with 86% observed a single time. Sequencing used peripheral blood mononuclear cells (PBMCs), obtained before the second cycle of nivolumab. The source is a human donor with classical Hodgkin lymphoma.

This rearrangement joins TRBV28 to TRBJ1-1; no firm D call. Germline-derived CDR1 and CDR2 are MDHEN and SYDVKM. This CDR3 contains 12 residues. Trimming cost V 7 bases and J 4 bases, with 10 bases left between them. This chain's CDR3 is CASIRATTEAFF. The CDR3 DNA follows: TGTGCCAGCATACGGGCTACCACTGAAGCTTTCTTT.

V gene TRBV10-1 combines with J gene TRBJ2-7; tentatively, D is TRBD1 or TRBD2 (5 bases each). Trimming stripped 0 bases from V and 5 bases from J, with 14 bases between. This CDR3 has 15 residues. Per the germline V gene, CDR1 is WNHNN and CDR2 is SYGVQD (reference sequence). The CDR3 sequence is CASSESRGAWDEQYF. CDR3 in DNA: TGCGCCAGCAGTGAGTCGAGGGGAGCATGGGACGAGCAGTACTTC.

This rearrangement joins TRBV5-4 to TRBJ1-5, with D maybe TRBD1 (6 bases). Germline V gene sequence: CDR1 SGHNT, CDR2 YYREEE (reference sequence). There are 16 residues in the CDR3. Deletions cut 3 bases from V and 0 bases from J, with 13 bases between. CDR3 sequence reads: CASSSGGWDSNQPQHF. In DNA, the CDR3 is TGTGCCAGCAGCTCGGGGGGCTGGGATAGCAATCAGCCCCAGCATTTT.

In this sample, this clone turned up once. V is TRBV6-6 and J is TRBJ1-4, with D possibly matching TRBD1 (5 bases). CDR1 and CDR2 (germline): MNHNY, SVGAGI (reference sequence). V was clipped by 6 bases and J by 4 bases, with 12 bases between them. The CDR3 is made up of 14 amino acids. Written as DNA, the CDR3 is TGTGCCAGCAGCCCACGACAGAGTAATGAAAAACTGTTTTTT. It is translated as CASSPRQSNEKLFF.

The chain employs TRBV27 and TRBJ1-6; perhaps TRBD1 as D (5 bases). This CDR3 contains 14 residues. Germline V gives CDR1 MNHEY, CDR2 SMNVEV (reference sequence). Trimming cost V 5 bases and J 11 bases, with 16 bases left between them. The CDR3 sequence: CASSEGPKGAPLHF. As DNA, the CDR3 is TGTGCCAGCAGTGAAGGACCGAAAGGGGCACCCCTCCACTTT.

The chain carries TRBV28 and TRBJ1-5; 7 nucleotides match TRBD1. V trimming: 1 base; J trimming: 5 bases; junction bases outside the gene matches: 5. Germline loops: CDR1 MDHEN, CDR2 SYDVKM. This CDR3 has 15 amino acids. Here the CDR3 reads CASSLSGGSDQPQHF. CDR3 bases: TGTGCCAGCAGTTTATCAGGGGGTTCCGATCAGCCCCAGCATTTT.

The DNA for the CDR3 is TGTGCCACCAGGGGGGCAGTCAAAAACATTCAGTACTTC. Translating gives CATRGAVKNIQYF. The rearrangement joins TRBV6-5 to TRBJ2-4, with D possibly TRBD1 on 7 matching bases. Germline CDR1 MNHEY, CDR2 SVGAGI. V dropped 10 bases and J dropped 3 bases, with 13 bases sitting between them. The CDR3 runs to 13 residues.

The table lists this clone with a count of one. The chain joins TRBV11-2 to TRBJ2-3; 9 nucleotides line up with TRBD2. The J segment lost 3 bases and the V segment lost 8 bases, leaving 6 bases of the junction unmatched. The germline CDR1 and CDR2 sequences are SGHAT and FQNNGV. This CDR3 spans 14 amino acids. The CDR3 coding sequence is TGTGCCAGCGGAGGACTAGCGCCAACAGATACGCAGTATTTT. It encodes CASGGLAPTDTQYF. The full variable domain, completed using reference TRBV11-2 and TRBJ2-3, is EAGVAQSPRYKIIEKRQSVAFWCNPISGHATLYWYQQILGQGPKLLIQFQNNGVVDDSQLPKDRFSAERLKGVDSTLKIQPAKLEDSAVYLCASGGLAPTDTQYFGPGTRLTVL.

This clone was observed a handful of times. The V call is TRBV6-6, the J call TRBJ2-7; no clear D gene. This CDR3 region has 12 residues. Trimming cost V 0 bases and J 2 bases, with 2 bases left between them. CDR1 is MNHNY and CDR2 is SVGAGI in the germline V gene (reference sequence). CDR3 sequence (DNA): TGTGCCAGCAGTTACTCTACCTACGAGCAGTACTTC. Amino acids: CASSYSTYEQYF.